The rows below give T cell receptor beta chains drawn from one sample of a study of CD4 T cells in relation to SARS-CoV-2 and coronaviruses. Only in-frame clones appear in the TCRdb table, and some are missing; sequencing was by immunoSEQ multiplex PCR. Of some 43,000 clones detected, around 79% appear once; the ten largest clones hold more than 1.2%. Antigens for these TCRs are unknown. Sequenced sample: naive CD4+ T cells from PBMCs, cultured in vitro. These TCRs come from an adult with COVID-19. Each CDR3 is given with its conserved first and last residue. A D gene is named only where the DNA matches it firmly. Size is stated for part of the rows, as once, few or many counts, or as a class when the clone is expanded.

>-|TRBJ2-5|TRBV5-1|13|-
CASSLDPIPTQYF
TGCGCCAGCAGCTTGGATCCCATCCCGACCCAGTACTTC
>TRBD2|TRBJ2-1|TRBV10-3|15|-
CAIRRLAGGDNEQFF
TGTGCCATCAGGCGACTAGCGGGGGGAGACAATGAGCAGTTCTTC
>TRBD2|TRBJ2-5|TRBV6-5|16|-
CASSFTGTSGQETQYF
TGTGCCAGCAGTTTTACCGGGACTAGCGGGCAAGAGACCCAGTACTTC
>-|TRBJ2-1|TRBV27|20|-
CASSPRPTWGQTIPNNEQFF
TGTGCCAGCAGTCCAAGGCCGACTTGGGGACAAACAATCCCAAACAATGAGCAGTTCTTC
>TRBD2|TRBJ2-7|TRBV19|16|-
CASSMVSSGSSYEQYF
TGTGCCAGTAGTATGGTATCTAGCGGAAGCTCCTACGAGCAGTACTTC
>TRBD2|TRBJ2-1|TRBV19|14|-
CATVRPGGYNEQFF
TGTGCCACAGTACGTCCGGGAGGGTACAATGAGCAGTTCTTC
>-|TRBJ1-3|TRBV15|14|-
CATSSLNSGNTIYF
TGTGCCACCAGTTCCCTCAACTCTGGAAACACCATATATTTT
>-|TRBJ2-2|TRBV7-3|15|-
CASSPTGFSTGELFF
TGTGCCAGCAGCCCAACAGGGTTTAGTACCGGGGAGCTGTTTTTT
>TRBD1|TRBJ1-2|TRBV5-3|12|-
CARTGGSYGYTF
TGTGCCAGAACAGGGGGTAGCTATGGCTACACCTTC
>TRBD2|TRBJ2-1|TRBV7-2|16|-
CASSRQGAGGRDEQFF
TGTGCCAGCAGCCGCCAGGGAGCGGGAGGTAGGGATGAGCAGTTCTTC
>-|TRBJ2-3|TRBV19|14|-
CASKGVTSTDTQYF
TGTGCCAGCAAGGGGGTGACCAGCACAGATACGCAGTATTTT
>TRBD1|TRBJ2-1|TRBV30|15|-
CAWSRGGSSNNEQFF
TGTGCCTGGAGTAGAGGGGGCAGTTCGAACAATGAGCAGTTCTTC
>TRBD2|TRBJ2-5|TRBV13|17|-
CASSLSLGLAGVETQYF
TGTGCCAGCAGCTTAAGCTTGGGACTAGCGGGAGTAGAGACCCAGTACTTC
>-|TRBJ2-1|TRBV19|14|once
CASSTSGGLNEQFF
TGTGCCAGTAGTACGTCCGGAGGTTTGAATGAGCAGTTCTTC
>-|TRBJ2-3|TRBV4-1|17|-
CASSQGLRRPRTDTQYF
TGCGCCAGCAGCCAGGGTCTCCGACGGCCCCGCACAGATACGCAGTATTTT
>TRBD2|TRBJ2-3|TRBV28|17|-
CASSVPGLAASTDTQYF
TGTGCCAGCAGTGTACCGGGACTAGCGGCTTCCACAGATACGCAGTATTTT
>-|TRBJ2-1|TRBV13|15|-
CASSLPLTGRNEQFF
TGTGCCAGCAGCTTACCCCTGACAGGGAGGAATGAGCAGTTCTTC
>TRBD2|TRBJ2-5|TRBV7-3|13|few
CASSDSGRQTQYF
TGTGCCAGCAGCGACAGCGGGAGACAGACCCAGTACTTC
>TRBD1|TRBJ1-6|TRBV10-3|15|once
CAISEETGYNSPLHF
TGTGCCATCAGTGAAGAGACAGGGTATAATTCACCCCTCCACTTT
>TRBD1|TRBJ1-1|TRBV27|14|-
CASRRTGLNTEAFF
TGTGCCAGCAGGAGGACAGGTTTGAACACTGAAGCTTTCTTT
>-|TRBJ1-6|TRBV6-5|16|-
CASSSLNGALYSPLHF
TGTGCCAGCAGTTCACTGAACGGGGCCCTATATTCACCCCTCCACTTT
>TRBD2|TRBJ2-2|TRBV7-3|15|few
CASTEGGSGTGELFF
TGTGCCAGCACCGAAGGCGGGAGTGGTACCGGGGAGCTGTTTTTT